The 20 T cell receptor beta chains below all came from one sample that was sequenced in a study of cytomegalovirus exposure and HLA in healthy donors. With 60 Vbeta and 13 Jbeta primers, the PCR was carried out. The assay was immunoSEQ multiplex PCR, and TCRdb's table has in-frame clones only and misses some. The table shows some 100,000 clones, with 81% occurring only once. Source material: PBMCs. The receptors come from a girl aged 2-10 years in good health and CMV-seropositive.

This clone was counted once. CDR3 loop: CAIRGTGGYTF. The CDR3 DNA sequence: TGTGCCATCAGGGGGACAGGGGGCTACACCTTC. The chain is built from TRBV10-3 and TRBJ1-2, with 9 bases lining up with TRBD1. The CDR3 length is 11 residues. The junction had 1 base not matched to a gene; V was cut back by 6 bases and J by 8 bases. Germline CDR1 and CDR2: ENHRY and SYGVKD.

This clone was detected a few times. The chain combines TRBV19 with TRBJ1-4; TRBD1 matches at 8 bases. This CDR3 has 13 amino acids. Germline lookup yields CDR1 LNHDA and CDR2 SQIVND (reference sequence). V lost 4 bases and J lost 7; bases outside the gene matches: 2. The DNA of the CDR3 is TGTGCCAGTAGTACCACAGGGGGTGAAAAACTGTTTTTT. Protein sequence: CASSTTGGEKLFF.

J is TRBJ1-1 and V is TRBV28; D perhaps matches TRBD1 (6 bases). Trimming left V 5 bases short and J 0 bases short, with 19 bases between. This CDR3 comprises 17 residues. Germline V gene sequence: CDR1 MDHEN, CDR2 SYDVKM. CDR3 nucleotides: TGTGCCAGCAGTACCAAGGGCGGGGGGCGGATGAACACTGAAGCTTTCTTT. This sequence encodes CASSTKGGGRMNTEAFF.

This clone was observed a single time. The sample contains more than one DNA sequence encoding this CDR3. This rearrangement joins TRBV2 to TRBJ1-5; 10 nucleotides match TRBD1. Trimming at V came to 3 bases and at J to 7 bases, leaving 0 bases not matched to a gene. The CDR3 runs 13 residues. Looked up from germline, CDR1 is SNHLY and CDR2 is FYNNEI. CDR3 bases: TGTGCCAGCAGTGAGGACAGGGGGCAGCCCCAGCATTTT. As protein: CASSEDRGQPQHF.

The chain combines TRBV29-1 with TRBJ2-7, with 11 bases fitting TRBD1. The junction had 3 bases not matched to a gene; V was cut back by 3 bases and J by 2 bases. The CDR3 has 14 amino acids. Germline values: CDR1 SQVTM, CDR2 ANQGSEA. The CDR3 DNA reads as TGCAGCGTTGAGGTGGGACAGGGGGCCTACGAGCAGTACTTC. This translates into CSVEVGQGAYEQYF.

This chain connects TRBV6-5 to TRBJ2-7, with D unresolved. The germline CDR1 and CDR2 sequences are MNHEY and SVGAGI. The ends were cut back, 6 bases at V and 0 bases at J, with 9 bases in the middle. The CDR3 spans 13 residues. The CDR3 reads CASRPASSYEQYF. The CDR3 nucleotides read TGTGCCAGCAGGCCAGCTAGCTCCTACGAGCAGTACTTC.

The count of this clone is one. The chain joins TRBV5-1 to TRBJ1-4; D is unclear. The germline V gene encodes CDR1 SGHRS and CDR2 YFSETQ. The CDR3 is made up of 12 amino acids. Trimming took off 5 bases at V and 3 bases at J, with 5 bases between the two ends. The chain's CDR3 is CASRASNEKLFF. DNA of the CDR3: TGCGCCAGCAGAGCGTCTAATGAAAAACTGTTTTTT. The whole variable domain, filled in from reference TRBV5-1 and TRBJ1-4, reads KAGVTQTPRYLIKTRGQQVTLSCSPISGHRSVSWYQQTPGQGLQFLFEYFSETQRNKGNFPGRFSGRQFSNSRSEMNVSTLELGDSALYLCASRASNEKLFFGSGTQLSVL.

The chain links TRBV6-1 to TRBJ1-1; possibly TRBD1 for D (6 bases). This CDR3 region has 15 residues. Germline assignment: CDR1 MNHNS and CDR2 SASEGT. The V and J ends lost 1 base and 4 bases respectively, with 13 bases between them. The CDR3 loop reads CASSEGTGMVTEAFF. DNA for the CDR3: TGTGCCAGCAGTGAAGGAACAGGGATGGTCACTGAAGCTTTCTTT.

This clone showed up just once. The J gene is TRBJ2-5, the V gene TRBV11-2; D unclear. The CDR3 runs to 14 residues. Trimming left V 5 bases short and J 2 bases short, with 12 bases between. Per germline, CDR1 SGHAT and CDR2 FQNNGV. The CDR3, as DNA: TGTGCCAGCAGCACAACGACACGTCAAGAGACCCAGTACTTC. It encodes CASSTTTRQETQYF. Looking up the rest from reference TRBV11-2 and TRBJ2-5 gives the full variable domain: EAGVAQSPRYKIIEKRQSVAFWCNPISGHATLYWYQQILGQGPKLLIQFQNNGVVDDSQLPKDRFSAERLKGVDSTLKIQPAKLEDSAVYLCASSTTTRQETQYFGPGTRLLVL.

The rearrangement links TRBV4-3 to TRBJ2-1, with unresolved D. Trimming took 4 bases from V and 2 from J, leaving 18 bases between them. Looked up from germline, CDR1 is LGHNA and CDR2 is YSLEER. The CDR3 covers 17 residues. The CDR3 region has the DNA TGCGCCAGCAGCCCCGCCCGAGCCCCCCTTGCCTACAATGAGCAGTTCTTC. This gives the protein CASSPARAPLAYNEQFF.

CDR3 loop: CATSRGGRVNTEAFF. The CDR3 coding sequence is TGTGCCACCAGCAGAGGGGGCAGAGTCAACACTGAAGCTTTCTTT. The rearrangement uses TRBV15 and TRBJ1-1, with D tentatively TRBD1 (5 bases). V was cut by 1 base and J by 2 bases, with 11 bases left in between. Germline CDR1 reads LNHNV; CDR2 reads YYDKDF (reference sequence). The CDR3 spans 15 residues.

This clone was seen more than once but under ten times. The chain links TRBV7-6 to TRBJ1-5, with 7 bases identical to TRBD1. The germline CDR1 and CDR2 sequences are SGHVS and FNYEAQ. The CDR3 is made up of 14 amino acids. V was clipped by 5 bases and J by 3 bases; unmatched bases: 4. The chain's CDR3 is CASSEDRDNQPQHF. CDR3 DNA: TGTGCCAGCAGCGAAGACAGGGACAATCAGCCCCAGCATTTT.

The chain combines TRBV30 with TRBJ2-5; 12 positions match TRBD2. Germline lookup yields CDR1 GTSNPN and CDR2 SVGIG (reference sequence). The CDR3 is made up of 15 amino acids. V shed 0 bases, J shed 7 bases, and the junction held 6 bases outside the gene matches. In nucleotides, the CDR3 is TGTGCCTGGAGTGTAAGTCGGACTAGCGGGACGACCCAGTACTTC. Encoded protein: CAWSVSRTSGTTQYF.

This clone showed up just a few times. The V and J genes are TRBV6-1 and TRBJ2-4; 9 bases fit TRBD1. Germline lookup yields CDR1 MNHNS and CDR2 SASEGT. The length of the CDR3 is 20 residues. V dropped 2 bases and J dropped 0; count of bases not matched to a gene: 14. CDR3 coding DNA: TGTGCCAGCAGTGAAAACCGGGACAGGGCTTTTGTTTTAGCCAAAAACATTCAGTACTTC. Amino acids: CASSENRDRAFVLAKNIQYF.

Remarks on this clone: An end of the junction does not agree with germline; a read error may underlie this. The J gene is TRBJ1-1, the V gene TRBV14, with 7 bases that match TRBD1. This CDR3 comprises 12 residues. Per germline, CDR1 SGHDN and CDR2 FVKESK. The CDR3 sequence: CASSQEAGGQGF. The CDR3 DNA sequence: TGTGCCAGCAGCCAAGAGGCAGGGGGGCAAGGGTTT. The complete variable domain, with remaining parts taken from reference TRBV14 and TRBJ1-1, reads EAGVTQFPSHSVIEKGQTVTLRCDPISGHDNLYWYRRVMGKEIKFLLHFVKESKQDESGMPNNRFLAERTGGTYSTLKVQPAELEDSGVYFCASSQEAGGQGFGQGTRLTVV.

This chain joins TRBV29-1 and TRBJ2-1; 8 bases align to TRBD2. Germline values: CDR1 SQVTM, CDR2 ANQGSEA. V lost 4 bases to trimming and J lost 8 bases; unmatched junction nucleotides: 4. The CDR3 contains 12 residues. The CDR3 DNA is TGCAGCGTTGCCGCGGGGGGCGATGAGCAGTTCTTC. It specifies CSVAAGGDEQFF.

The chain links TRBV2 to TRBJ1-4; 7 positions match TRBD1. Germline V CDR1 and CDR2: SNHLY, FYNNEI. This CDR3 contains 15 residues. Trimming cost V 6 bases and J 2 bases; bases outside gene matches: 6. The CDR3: CASRFGQVTNEKLFF. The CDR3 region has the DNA TGTGCCAGCAGGTTCGGACAGGTCACTAATGAAAAACTGTTTTTT.

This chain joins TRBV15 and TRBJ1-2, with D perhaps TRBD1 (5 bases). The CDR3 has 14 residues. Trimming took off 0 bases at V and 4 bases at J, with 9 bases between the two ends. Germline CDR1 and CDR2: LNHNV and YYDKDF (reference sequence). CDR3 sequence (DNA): TGTGCCACCAGCAGAGATCAGGGAAGCTATGGCTACACCTTC. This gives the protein CATSRDQGSYGYTF.

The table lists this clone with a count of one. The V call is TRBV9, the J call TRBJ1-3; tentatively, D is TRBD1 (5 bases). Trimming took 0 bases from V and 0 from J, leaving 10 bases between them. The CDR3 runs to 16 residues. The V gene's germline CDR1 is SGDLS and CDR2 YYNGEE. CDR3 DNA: TGTGCCAGCAGCGTAGCCGGACAAAACTCTGGAAACACCATATATTTT. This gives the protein CASSVAGQNSGNTIYF.

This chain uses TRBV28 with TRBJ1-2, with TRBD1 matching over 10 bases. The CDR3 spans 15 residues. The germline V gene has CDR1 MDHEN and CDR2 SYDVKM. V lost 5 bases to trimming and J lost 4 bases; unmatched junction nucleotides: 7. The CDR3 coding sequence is TGTGCCAGCAGTCTCGCCGGGACAGGGGTCTATGGCTACACCTTC. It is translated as CASSLAGTGVYGYTF.